This TCR beta chain stems from a study of T cell responses to AZD1222 COVID-19 vaccine. Assay used: immunoSEQ multiplex PCR; TCRdb lists only in-frame clones, some missing. Here the sample spans some 110,000 clones, about 82% being singletons. This CDR3 is 13 amino acids long. The V segment lost 1 base and the J segment 11 bases; nucleotides outside the gene matches: 6. The sample holds one count of this clone. Its antigen is unknown. Study-level points and caveats: Targets within unmutated variant regions were reportedly found for nearly half of spike-specific TCRs. Following two doses of AZD1222, Spike-specific TCR breadth and depth rose. Vaccine-related CD4 TCRs covered spike, predominating at 160-218 and 743-854.

It was second doses at about 4 or about 12 weeks that were pooled. The chain uses TRBV12-3 or TRBV12-4 and TRBJ1-1; 8 bases match TRBD1. The sequencing used peripheral blood, collected 28 days after the second AZD1222 dose. This sequence was found in an adult who received the AZD1222 COVID-19 vaccine. The DNA of the CDR3 is TGTGCCAGCAGTTTAGACGACAGGGGACGGGCTTTCTTT. Translated, it gives CASSLDDRGRAFF.